The 3 T cell receptor beta chains listed next were all sequenced from one sample in a study of T-cell reconstitution after alpha-beta-depleted transplantation in children. Unique molecular identifiers tagged the TCRbeta library. TCRdb processed the PCR reads anew with MiXCR; each CDR3 protein has one entry. The sample consists of 300,000 to 400,000 distinct CDR3 sequences, around 16% of them appearing once. This material consisted of PBMCs, mostly from graft donor cells, taken 360 days after TCRalphabeta/CD19-depleted stem cell transplant. The origin of the receptors is a male patient between 2 and 15 years old who had a stem cell transplant for acute lymphoblastic leukemia, so the T cells may come from the graft donor.

This clonotype has only a few counts. This chain links TRBV29-1 with TRBJ2-2, with D possibly matching TRBD2 (6 bases). The CDR3 sequence is 15 residues long. Trimming cost V 6 bases and J 5 bases, with 19 bases left between them. Germline lookup yields CDR1 SQVTM and CDR2 ANQGSEA. As DNA, the CDR3 is TGCAGCGTAAGTGGCGGGGCTCTGACTACCGGGGAGCTGTTTTTT. Translated: CSVSGGALTTGELFF.

The genes are TRBV18 and TRBJ2-7, with D perhaps being TRBD1 or TRBD2 (5 bases each). This CDR3 comprises 14 residues. The germline V and J ends were trimmed by 3 bases and 5 bases, with 14 bases remaining between them. Germline V gene data show CDR1 as KGHSH and CDR2 as LQKENI. The CDR3 nucleotides read TGTGCCAGCTCACCCGTAGGGGTCGGGAACGAGCAGTACTTC. Encoded protein: CASSPVGVGNEQYF.

The chain uses TRBV6-5 and TRBJ2-7; 8 bases match TRBD1. This CDR3 is built from 15 residues. The V gene end was trimmed by 6 bases and the J gene end by 2 bases; junction bases not matched to a gene: 9. CDR1 and CDR2 (germline): MNHEY, SVGAGI. The CDR3 loop reads CASSPHWDRTYEQYF. The CDR3 nucleotides are TGTGCCAGCAGCCCACACTGGGACAGGACCTACGAGCAGTACTTC.